A selection of T cell receptor beta chains follows, all from one sample in a study of shared clonotypes between healthy human individuals. Sequencing used immunoSEQ multiplex PCR; TCRdb keeps in-frame clones, though not all of them. This table has 650,000 to 700,000 clones, less than 95% appearing once. Source material: memory CD8+ T cells from PBMCs. The source is a man aged 18 to 29 in good health. Some clones in this sample may be carry-over from other donors' samples. Each CDR3 is given with its conserved first and last residue.

J gene: TRBJ2-7
V gene: TRBV27
CDR3 protein: CASSYAGTSGFYEQYF

J gene: TRBJ1-2
V gene: TRBV28
CDR3 protein: CASRYPGPKNYGYTF

J gene: TRBJ2-2
V gene: TRBV4-3
CDR3 protein: CASSPSTRPYTGELFF

J gene: TRBJ2-1
V gene: TRBV19
CDR3 protein: CASSDSQGYEQFF

J gene: TRBJ2-7
V gene: TRBV7-9
CDR3 protein: CASSLVGIGYEQYF

J gene: TRBJ1-1
V gene: TRBV5-1
CDR3 protein: CASSLNMGTEAFF

J gene: TRBJ2-7
V gene: TRBV15
CDR3 protein: CATSREISSSYEQYF

J gene: TRBJ2-6
V gene: TRBV30
CDR3 protein: CAWSPGPTWASVANVLTF

J gene: TRBJ2-7
V gene: TRBV5-1
CDR3 protein: CASSLASGVDRSYEQYF

J gene: TRBJ2-2
V gene: TRBV5-1
CDR3 protein: CASSLAGLASAGELFF

J gene: TRBJ1-5
V gene: TRBV11-2
CDR3 protein: CASSLTGAGNQPQHF

J gene: TRBJ2-1
V gene: TRBV7-2
CDR3 protein: CASSLGGQSEQFF

J gene: TRBJ2-1
V gene: TRBV7-9
CDR3 protein: CASSLNSGTNNEQFF

J gene: TRBJ2-3
V gene: TRBV6-5
CDR3 protein: CASRYSGRVSDTQYF

J gene: TRBJ2-3
V gene: TRBV15
CDR3 protein: CATSRSDSSTDTQYF

J gene: TRBJ2-5
V gene: TRBV7-9
CDR3 protein: CASSHRLGGREETQYF

J gene: TRBJ1-1
V gene: TRBV5-6
CDR3 protein: CASSLQGAEAFF

J gene: TRBJ2-1
V gene: TRBV30
CDR3 protein: CAWSAGRSPYNEQFF

J gene: TRBJ1-1
V gene: TRBV27
CDR3 protein: CASSLGQNTEAFF

J gene: TRBJ2-1
V gene: TRBV28
CDR3 protein: CASSGREYYEQFF

J gene: TRBJ1-2
V gene: TRBV4-3
CDR3 protein: CASSQFPGQNYGYTF

J gene: TRBJ2-7
V gene: TRBV6-5
CDR3 protein: CASRQGTGSYEQYF

J gene: TRBJ1-1
V gene: TRBV13
CDR3 protein: CASSPAGYNTEAFF

J gene: TRBJ2-7
V gene: TRBV4-1
CDR3 protein: CASSQDVGQSYEQYF

J gene: TRBJ1-1
V gene: TRBV5-6
CDR3 protein: CASSLSAGRKRAFF

J gene: TRBJ2-3
V gene: TRBV28
CDR3 protein: CASPQRAGGTDTQYF

J gene: TRBJ1-2
V gene: TRBV9
CDR3 protein: CASSVGGASYGYTF

J gene: TRBJ1-1
V gene: TRBV7-3
CDR3 protein: CASSASGQPFEAFF

J gene: TRBJ2-2
V gene: TRBV5-6
CDR3 protein: CASSPEGGQDTGELFF

J gene: TRBJ2-1
V gene: TRBV5-6
CDR3 protein: CASSFPGQGRNEQFF

J gene: TRBJ1-1
V gene: TRBV6-1
CDR3 protein: CASTGFGTEAFF

J gene: TRBJ2-2
V gene: TRBV4-1
CDR3 protein: CASSQRLAGGTTGELFF

J gene: TRBJ1-1
V gene: TRBV4-3
CDR3 protein: CASSQVWVENTEAFF